The 15 T cell receptor beta chains below were found in one sample sequenced in a study of identical twins. TCRdb processed the 5' RACE reads anew with MiXCR; each CDR3 protein has one entry. The table lists 600,000 to 700,000 distinct CDR3 sequences, around 20% of them singletons. The same sample was also used in a study of T cells expressing NK-cell markers.

Material for sequencing was PBMCs. The receptor source for this set is a woman between 18 and 29 years old in good health.

The rearrangement uses TRBV20-1 and TRBJ1-1, with D unclear. This CDR3 region has 14 residues. Germline V gene data show CDR1 as DFQATT and CDR2 as SNEGSKA (reference sequence). Trimming stripped 0 bases from V and 4 bases from J, with 12 bases between. CDR3: CSARDRTRSTEAFF. As DNA, the CDR3 is TGCAGTGCTAGAGACCGGACTAGGTCCACTGAAGCTTTCTTT.

The chain couples TRBV4-2 to TRBJ1-2; D is ambiguous. This CDR3 has 14 residues. V was cut by 8 bases and J by 0 bases, with 13 bases left in between. Germline assignment: CDR1 LGHNA and CDR2 YNFKEQ. The CDR3 nucleotides read TGTGCCAGCCACGCCAGAACAGCTAACTATGGCTACACCTTC. The encoded protein is CASHARTANYGYTF.

V gene TRBV2 combines with J gene TRBJ1-1, with a weak D call TRBD1 (6 bases). The length of the CDR3 is 15 residues. Germline assignment: CDR1 SNHLY and CDR2 FYNNEI. The V and J ends lost 1 base and 2 bases respectively, with 11 bases between them. The CDR3 spells CASSEGTAKNTEAFF. DNA of the CDR3: TGTGCCAGCAGTGAAGGGACAGCAAAAAACACTGAAGCTTTCTTT. Combining the CDR3 with reference TRBV2 and TRBJ1-1 gives the whole variable domain EPEVTQTPSHQVTQMGQEVILRCVPISNHLYFYWYRQILGQKVEFLVSFYNNEISEKSEIFDDQFSVERPDGSNFTLKIRSTKLEDSAMYFCASSEGTAKNTEAFFGQGTRLTVV.

This clonotype was observed many times. This chain uses TRBV9 with TRBJ2-2; tentative D call: TRBD1 (6 bases). Deletions cut 4 bases from V and 3 bases from J, with 10 bases between. CDR1 SGDLS and CDR2 YYNGEE come from the germline V gene. This CDR3 contains 14 residues. The CDR3 bases are TGTGCCAGCAGCCTCAACAGGGACACCGGGGAGCTGTTTTTT. Translated, it gives CASSLNRDTGELFF.

The V and J genes are TRBV7-9 and TRBJ2-6; D unclear. Germline V gene data show CDR1 as SEHNR and CDR2 as FQNEAQ (reference sequence). V dropped 2 bases and J dropped 0 bases, with 5 bases sitting between them. This CDR3 comprises 15 residues. CDR3 coding DNA: TGTGCCAGCAGCTTACAGGCCTCTGGGGCCAACGTCCTGACTTTC. Its protein product is CASSLQASGANVLTF.

Only a few counts were recorded for this clonotype. V gene TRBV2 combines with J gene TRBJ2-1, with 15 bases aligning to TRBD2. This CDR3 has 14 amino acids. CDR1 and CDR2 (germline): SNHLY, FYNNEI. V trimming: 8 bases; J trimming: 4 bases; junction bases outside the gene matches: 0. This CDR3 is CASGTSGGYNEQFF. CDR3 nucleotides: TGTGCCAGCGGGACTAGCGGGGGGTACAATGAGCAGTTCTTC.

This clonotype was observed a handful of times. The chain employs TRBV5-4 and TRBJ2-3; 9 bases match TRBD2. Germline values: CDR1 SGHNT, CDR2 YYREEE (reference sequence). V was clipped by 1 base and J by 1 base; unmatched bases: 1. CDR3 length equals 15 residues. In DNA form, the CDR3 reads TGTGCCAGCAGCTTGAAGCGGGGGGGCACAGATACGCAGTATTTT. Encoded protein: CASSLKRGGTDTQYF.

The gene calls are TRBV20-1 and TRBJ2-3, with TRBD2 identical over 12 bases. From germline, CDR1 is DFQATT and CDR2 SNEGSKA (reference sequence). V shed 6 bases and J 3 bases; nucleotides not matched to a gene: 4. The CDR3 has 14 amino acids. CDR3 sequence reads: CSAATSGSTDTQYF. CDR3 bases: TGCAGTGCCGCGACTAGCGGGAGTACAGATACGCAGTATTTT.

The chain carries TRBV10-3 and TRBJ2-7; no clear D. The length of the CDR3 is 16 residues. Germline V lookup: CDR1 ENHRY, CDR2 SYGVKD. The ends were cut back, 0 bases at V and 6 bases at J, with 18 bases in the middle. In nucleotides, the CDR3 is TGTGCCATCAGTGAGTCCTTGCGGCCGCGAAAGAGCGAGCAGTACTTC. Its translation: CAISESLRPRKSEQYF.

This clonotype was seen at least ten times. V is TRBV20-1 and J is TRBJ2-1; 14 bases match TRBD2. From germline, CDR1 is DFQATT and CDR2 SNEGSKA (reference sequence). V shed 0 bases and J 4 bases; nucleotides not matched to a gene: 5. There are 17 residues in the CDR3. The CDR3 loop is CSAREGTSGGLYNEQFF. The CDR3 nucleotides are TGCAGTGCTAGAGAGGGGACTAGCGGGGGCCTTTACAATGAGCAGTTCTTC.

The chain employs TRBV20-1 and TRBJ2-1; 10 nucleotides agree with TRBD1. V lost 6 bases and J lost 6; bases outside the gene matches: 14. The germline V gene has CDR1 DFQATT and CDR2 SNEGSKA (reference sequence). This CDR3 is built from 16 residues. The CDR3 region is CSADKTGTGAFNEQFF. The CDR3 bases are TGCAGTGCGGATAAAACCGGGACAGGGGCCTTCAATGAGCAGTTCTTC.

Turning to this clonotype: A read error may explain this, as a much larger clone is one base away. V and J are TRBV5-1 and TRBJ2-2, with D possibly being TRBD2 (5 bases). CDR1 is SGHRS and CDR2 is YFSETQ in the germline V gene. The CDR3 covers 12 residues. CDR3 DNA: TGCGCCAGCAGCGCCTCAACCGGGGAGCCGTTTTTT. Residues: CASSASTGEPFF.

This clonotype appeared a few times. The rearrangement joins TRBV20-1 to TRBJ2-1, with TRBD2 identical over 9 bases. CDR1 and CDR2 from the germline V gene are DFQATT and SNEGSKA (reference sequence). The CDR3 loop spans 15 amino acids. J was trimmed by 2 bases and V by 3 bases; bases with no gene match: 5. The CDR3 protein is CSARGLAGTYNEQFF. CDR3 nucleotide sequence: TGCAGTGCTAGGGGTCTAGCGGGAACCTACAATGAGCAGTTCTTC.

This clonotype was picked up many times. The chain uses TRBV24-1 and TRBJ2-1; tentatively, D is TRBD1 (6 bases). The CDR3 is 15 residues long. In germline, CDR1 is KGHDR, CDR2 SFDVKD. Deletions cut 3 bases from V and 6 bases from J, with 14 bases between. CDR3 amino acids: CATSDPGTRRNEQFF. CDR3 DNA sequence: TGTGCCACCAGTGATCCCGGGACACGGCGCAATGAGCAGTTCTTC.

The V gene is TRBV24-1, the J gene TRBJ2-3; D is possibly TRBD1 or TRBD2 (6 bases each). CDR1 is KGHDR, CDR2 SFDVKD, per germline. The CDR3 runs to 12 residues. The V end lost 7 bases, the J end lost 9 bases, and 13 bases lay between the germline ends. This chain's CDR3 is CATSRGPTTQYF. The CDR3 coding sequence is TGTGCCACCAGCCGGGGGCCAACGACGCAGTATTTT.